This T cell receptor beta chain derives from a study of blood T cell repertoires in COVID-19. Study-level background: Material from acute and convalescent COVID-19 was sourced from the United States, Italy and Spain. T cells, B-cell-depleted T cells, or PBMCs provided the cDNA or gDNA that served as material.

The CDR3 loop spans 15 amino acids. The junction had 6 bases not matched to a gene; V was cut back by 5 bases and J by 7 bases. Germline CDR1 is WSHSY and CDR2 is SAAADI. Clones were sequenced by immunoSEQ multiplex PCR, and TCRdb holds only the in-frame ones, with some missing. The profile shows tens of thousands of clones, around nine tenths of them singletons. The sequenced sample consisted of peripheral blood. The V and J genes are TRBV10-2 and TRBJ2-1; 12 bases fit TRBD2. The sequence came from a man aged 55 to 70 with active COVID-19. The CDR3 is CASSPPSGRGNEQFF. CDR3 nucleotides: TGCGCCAGCAGTCCTCCTAGCGGGAGGGGTAATGAGCAGTTCTTC.